The next 14 T cell receptor beta chains were all read from a single sample in a study of T cells after yellow fever vaccination. Each CDR3 protein gets one entry after TCRdb re-called the 5' RACE reads with MiXCR. The sample has around 160,000 distinct CDR3 sequences, about 7% seen once. The sequenced sample was CD4+ T cells sorted from PBMCs, obtained 4 to 5 days after the first yellow fever vaccination. The source of these receptors is a man between 18 and 29 years old who received the YFV17D yellow fever vaccine.

This clonotype was picked up many times. V is TRBV12-3 or TRBV12-4 and J is TRBJ2-7, with 9 nucleotides matching TRBD1. Unmatched junction bases numbered 5, after V lost 5 bases and J lost 6 bases. The CDR3 totals 13 residues. The CDR3 loop reads CASSTGTGSEQYF. CDR3 bases: TGTGCCAGCAGTACCGGGACAGGGAGCGAGCAGTACTTC.

This clonotype showed up just a few times. The gene calls are TRBV11-2 and TRBJ2-3; weak D call: TRBD2 (6 bases). Germline values: CDR1 SGHAT, CDR2 FQNNGV. The CDR3 extends over 15 amino acids. Deletions cut 1 base from V and 0 bases from J, with 8 bases between. CDR3 protein: CASSLGGESTDTQYF. The CDR3, as DNA: TGTGCCAGCAGCTTAGGCGGGGAAAGCACAGATACGCAGTATTTT.

Note on this clonotype: One end of the junction varies from germline; a read error may be responsible. The J gene is TRBJ1-1, the V gene TRBV7-2; D gene ambiguous. The CDR3 extends over 12 amino acids. Per germline, CDR1 SGHTA and CDR2 FQGNSA. CDR3 nucleotide sequence: TGTGCCATCAGCTTGGCAGAAACCCAAGCTTTCTTT. It specifies CAISLAETQAFF.

This rearrangement joins TRBV5-1 to TRBJ2-7; D remains unclear. Trimming took off 3 bases at V and 6 bases at J, with 16 bases between the two ends. The CDR3 has 14 amino acids. The germline V gene has CDR1 SGHRS and CDR2 YFSETQ. The CDR3 here is CASSSGDVSAEQYV. The CDR3 DNA follows: TGCGCCAGCAGCTCAGGTGATGTCTCCGCCGAGCAGTACGTC.

This clonotype was detected ten times or more. DNA for the CDR3: TGTGCCAGCAGTTCCCGAGGTGGGGCATACGAGCAGTACTTC. Translation: CASSSRGGAYEQYF. This sequence joins TRBV27 and TRBJ2-7, with TRBD1 as a possible D gene (5 bases). Germline V gene lookup returns CDR1 MNHEY and CDR2 SMNVEV (reference sequence). The CDR3 contains 14 residues. V lost 4 bases to trimming and J lost 4 bases, with 14 bases between them.

This clonotype has a count of ten or more. V and J are TRBV11-2 and TRBJ2-5; D gene uncertain. V was pared by 1 base and J by 5 bases, with 17 bases between. The CDR3 extends over 16 amino acids. Germline CDR1 SGHAT, CDR2 FQNNGV. Here the CDR3 reads CASSLAPQWLGETQYF. Here the CDR3 DNA reads TGTGCCAGCAGCTTAGCCCCCCAGTGGTTAGGGGAGACCCAGTACTTC.

This clonotype was detected ten times or more. The chain joins TRBV5-1 to TRBJ2-3; D unresolved. Trimming took 3 bases from V and 0 from J, leaving 11 bases between them. CDR1 SGHRS and CDR2 YFSETQ come from the germline V gene. CDR3 length: 15 residues. The CDR3 coding sequence is TGCGCCAGCAGCTCTACCATGGGGAGCACAGATACGCAGTATTTT. Protein: CASSSTMGSTDTQYF.

This clonotype was detected ten times or more. The rearrangement joins TRBV6-5 to TRBJ2-5; D is perhaps TRBD2 (5 bases). Germline V gives CDR1 MNHEY, CDR2 SVGAGI. The CDR3 extends over 15 amino acids. With 6 bases removed from V and 5 bases from J, the gap between germline ends came to 19 bases. The CDR3 here is CASSSGLRVGETQYF. The CDR3 DNA reads TGTGCCAGCAGCTCAGGACTGAGGGTAGGGGAGACCCAGTACTTC.

The chain has TRBV9 and TRBJ2-1; 8 nucleotides align to TRBD2. The CDR3 extends over 15 amino acids. J lost 4 bases, V lost 2 bases, and 5 bases had no gene match. Germline values: CDR1 SGDLS, CDR2 YYNGEE. The CDR3 loop reads CASSVYGGVYNEQFF. As DNA, the CDR3 is TGTGCCAGCAGCGTCTACGGGGGGGTTTACAATGAGCAGTTCTTC.

The table lists this clonotype with a few counts. The rearrangement links TRBV18 to TRBJ2-7, with 11 positions matching TRBD2. Trimming cost V 1 base and J 7 bases; bases outside gene matches: 9. Germline V gene data show CDR1 as KGHSH and CDR2 as LQKENI. The CDR3 consists of 16 residues. CDR3 residues: CASSPLAGGTWKEQYF. CDR3 coding DNA: TGTGCCAGCTCACCACTAGCGGGAGGGACATGGAAGGAGCAGTACTTC. The variable domain in full, with the rest retrieved from reference TRBV18 and TRBJ2-7, is NAGVMQNPRHLVRRRGQEARLRCSPMKGHSHVYWYRQLPEEGLKFMVYLQKENIIDESGMPKERFSAEFPKEGPSILRIQQVVRGDSAAYFCASSPLAGGTWKEQYFGPGTRLTVT.

This clonotype was detected ten times or more. This chain uses TRBV20-1 with TRBJ2-3; D possibly corresponds to TRBD2 (5 bases). From germline, CDR1 is DFQATT and CDR2 SNEGSKA (reference sequence). V lost 0 bases, J lost 5 bases, and 6 bases lay in between. The CDR3 length is 12 residues. CDR3 nucleotide sequence: TGCAGTGCTAGAGATGAGGGAGATACGCAGTATTTT. Amino acids: CSARDEGDTQYF.

This clonotype was seen a handful of times. The chain recombines TRBV12-3 or TRBV12-4 with TRBJ1-4; D is uncertain. CDR3 length equals 14 residues. V gave up 7 bases and J gave up 0 bases, with 9 bases separating them. CDR3 region: CASTSTATNEKLFF. As DNA, the CDR3 is TGTGCCAGCACCTCAACGGCAACTAATGAAAAACTGTTTTTT.

This clonotype was seen repeatedly, ten times or more. V gene TRBV12-3 or TRBV12-4 combines with J gene TRBJ1-2; D unclear. The CDR3 runs to 15 residues. V lost 1 base to trimming and J lost 2 bases, with 11 bases between them. The CDR3, as DNA: TGTGCCAGCAGTTTAGGCCCAGCCTTAAACTATGGCTACACCTTC. The encoded protein is CASSLGPALNYGYTF.

At least ten counts were recorded for this clonotype. The chain uses TRBV7-3 and TRBJ1-6; 7 nucleotides match TRBD1. The CDR3 is made up of 14 amino acids. Per germline, CDR1 SGHTA and CDR2 FQGTGA. V was clipped by 6 bases and J by 4 bases; unmatched bases: 3. Here the CDR3 reads CASSWTGYNSPLHF. The CDR3 DNA is TGTGCCAGCAGTTGGACAGGTTATAATTCACCCCTCCACTTT.